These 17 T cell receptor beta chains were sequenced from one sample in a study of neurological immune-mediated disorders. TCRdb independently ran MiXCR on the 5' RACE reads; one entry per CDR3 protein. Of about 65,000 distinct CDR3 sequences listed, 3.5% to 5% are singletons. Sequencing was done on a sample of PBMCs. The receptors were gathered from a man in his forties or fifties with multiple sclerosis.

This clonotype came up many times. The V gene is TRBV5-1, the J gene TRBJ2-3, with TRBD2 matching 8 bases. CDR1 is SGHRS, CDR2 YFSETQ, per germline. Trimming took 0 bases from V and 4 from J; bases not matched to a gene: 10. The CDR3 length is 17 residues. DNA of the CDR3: TGCGCCAGCAGCTTGGTAATGGCGGGGGGCAGGGCAGATACGCAGTATTTT. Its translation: CASSLVMAGGRADTQYF.

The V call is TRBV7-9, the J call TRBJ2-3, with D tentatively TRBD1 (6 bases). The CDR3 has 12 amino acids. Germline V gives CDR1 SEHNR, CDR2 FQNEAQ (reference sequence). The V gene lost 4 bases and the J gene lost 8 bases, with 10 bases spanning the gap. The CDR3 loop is CASSSQGLTQYF. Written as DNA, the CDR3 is TGTGCCAGCAGCTCCCAGGGGCTTACGCAGTATTTT.

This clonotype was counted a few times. CDR3 in amino acids: CASSLERRSYGYTF. CDR3 nucleotide sequence: TGTGCCAGCAGCTTAGAGAGGCGGAGCTATGGCTACACCTTC. The chain links TRBV7-2 to TRBJ1-2; D is unresolved. CDR3 length: 14 amino acids. Trimming shortened V by 1 base and J by 4 bases, and 10 bases separated the two germline ends. From germline, CDR1 is SGHTA and CDR2 FQGNSA.

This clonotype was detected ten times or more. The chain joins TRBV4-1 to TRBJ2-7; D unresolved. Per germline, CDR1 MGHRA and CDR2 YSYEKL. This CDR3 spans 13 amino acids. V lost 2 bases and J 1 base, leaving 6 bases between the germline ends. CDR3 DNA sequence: TGCGCCAGCAGCCAAACGGTTTCCTACGAGCAGTACTTC. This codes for CASSQTVSYEQYF.

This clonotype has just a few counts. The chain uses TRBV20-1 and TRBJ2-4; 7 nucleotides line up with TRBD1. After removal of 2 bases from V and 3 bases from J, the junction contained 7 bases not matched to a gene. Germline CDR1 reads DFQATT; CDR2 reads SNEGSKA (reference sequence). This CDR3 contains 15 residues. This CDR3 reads CSARPGTAYKNIQYF. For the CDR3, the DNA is TGCAGTGCTAGACCCGGGACAGCGTACAAAAACATTCAGTACTTC.

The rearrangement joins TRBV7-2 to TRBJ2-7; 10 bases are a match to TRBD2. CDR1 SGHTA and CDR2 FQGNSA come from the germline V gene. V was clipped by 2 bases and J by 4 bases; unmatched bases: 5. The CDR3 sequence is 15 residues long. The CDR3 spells CASSLRTSGLYEQYF. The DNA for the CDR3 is TGTGCCAGCAGCTTAAGGACTAGCGGACTGTACGAGCAGTACTTC.

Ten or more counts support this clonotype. This CDR3 reads CASIFGRGGLAKNIQYF. CDR3 bases: TGTGCCAGCATTTTTGGGCGGGGGGGCCTGGCCAAAAACATTCAGTACTTC. The chain uses TRBV21-1 and TRBJ2-4; TRBD2, as called in the table, went unchecked against the DNA. TRBV21-1 is assigned pseudogene status. The CDR3 is made up of 17 amino acids.

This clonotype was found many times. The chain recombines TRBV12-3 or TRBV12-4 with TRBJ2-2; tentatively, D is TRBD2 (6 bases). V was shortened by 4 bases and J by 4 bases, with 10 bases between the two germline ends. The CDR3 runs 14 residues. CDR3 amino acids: CASSSGGATGELFF. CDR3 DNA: TGTGCCAGCAGTTCAGGAGGGGCCACCGGGGAGCTGTTTTTT.

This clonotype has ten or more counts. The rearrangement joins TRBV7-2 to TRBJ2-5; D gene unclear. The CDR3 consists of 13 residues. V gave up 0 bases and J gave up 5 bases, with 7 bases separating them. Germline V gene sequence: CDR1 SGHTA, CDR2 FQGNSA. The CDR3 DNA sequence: TGTGCCAGCAGCTTAGCGTTAGTCGAGACCCAGTACTTC. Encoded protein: CASSLALVETQYF.

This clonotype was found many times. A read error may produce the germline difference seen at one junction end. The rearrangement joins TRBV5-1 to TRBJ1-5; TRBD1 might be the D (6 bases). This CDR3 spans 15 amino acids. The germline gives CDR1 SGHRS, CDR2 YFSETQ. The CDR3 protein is CASSEGGAFGQPQNF. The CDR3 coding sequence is TGCGCCAGCAGCGAGGGGGGCGCGTTCGGTCAGCCCCAGAATTTT.

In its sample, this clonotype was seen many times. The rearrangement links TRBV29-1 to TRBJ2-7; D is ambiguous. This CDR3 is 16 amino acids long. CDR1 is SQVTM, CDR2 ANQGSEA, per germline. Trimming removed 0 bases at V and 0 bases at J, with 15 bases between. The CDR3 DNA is TGCAGCGTTGAAGACGCCACCCCCTTGCCCTCCTACGAGCAGTACGTC. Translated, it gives CSVEDATPLPSYEQYV.

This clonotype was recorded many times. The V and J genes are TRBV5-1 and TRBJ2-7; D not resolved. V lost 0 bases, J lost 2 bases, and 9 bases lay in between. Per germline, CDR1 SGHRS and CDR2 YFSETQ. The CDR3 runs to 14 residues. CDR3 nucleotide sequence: TGCGCCAGCAGCTTGGGGGCAGACGCCTACGAGCAGTACGTC. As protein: CASSLGADAYEQYV.

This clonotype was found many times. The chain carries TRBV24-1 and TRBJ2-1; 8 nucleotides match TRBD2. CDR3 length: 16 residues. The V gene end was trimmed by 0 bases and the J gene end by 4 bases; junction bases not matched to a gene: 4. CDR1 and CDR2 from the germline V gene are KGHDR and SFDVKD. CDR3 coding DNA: TGTGCCACCAGTGATTTGCGGGGGGGGTTATACAATGAGCAGTTCTTC. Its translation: CATSDLRGGLYNEQFF.

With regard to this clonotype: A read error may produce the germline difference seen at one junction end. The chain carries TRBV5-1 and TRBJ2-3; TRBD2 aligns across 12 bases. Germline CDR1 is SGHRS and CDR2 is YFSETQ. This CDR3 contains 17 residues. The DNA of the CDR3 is TGCGCCAACAGCTTGCTCGGACTAGCGGGGAGCACAGATACGCAGTATTTT. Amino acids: CANSLLGLAGSTDTQYF.

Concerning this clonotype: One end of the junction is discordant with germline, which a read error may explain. The CDR3 sequence: CASSEGQSSSQPQNF. As DNA, the CDR3 is TGTGCCAGCAGTGAAGGACAGTCCTCTAGTCAGCCCCAGAATTTT. The V call is TRBV25-1, the J call TRBJ1-5; TRBD1 might be the D (6 bases). The germline gives CDR1 MGHDK, CDR2 SYGVNS. This CDR3 has 15 amino acids.

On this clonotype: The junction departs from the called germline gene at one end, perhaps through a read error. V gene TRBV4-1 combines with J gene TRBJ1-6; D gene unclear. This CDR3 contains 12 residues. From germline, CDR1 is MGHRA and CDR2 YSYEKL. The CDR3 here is CVSSQANSPLNF. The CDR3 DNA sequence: TGCGTCAGCAGCCAGGCGAATTCACCCCTCAACTTT.

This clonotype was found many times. This chain's CDR3 is CATGGSSYNEQFF. For the CDR3, the DNA is TGTGCCACCGGAGGGAGCTCCTACAATGAGCAGTTCTTC. This rearrangement joins TRBV24-1 to TRBJ2-1, with D maybe TRBD2 (6 bases). V was trimmed by 9 bases and J by 0 bases, leaving 8 bases between them. This CDR3 is 13 amino acids long. Looked up from germline, CDR1 is KGHDR and CDR2 is SFDVKD.